A selection of T cell receptor beta chains follows, all from one sample in a study of CD4 T cells in relation to SARS-CoV-2 and coronaviruses. These receptors lack a known antigen. Clones were sequenced by immunoSEQ multiplex PCR, and TCRdb holds only the in-frame ones, with some missing. This sample has more than 20,000 clones, with roughly 81% found just once. The specimen was CD4+ T cells from PBMCs, cultured in vitro. These receptors all come from a human donor in good health. The CDR3 runs from the conserved cysteine through the conserved F or W. The D gene is left open where the match is weak. Size values are once, few and many counts, or a class for expanded clones, and some rows have none.

j_call d_call clone_size v_call cdr3_nt cdr3_aa
TRBJ1-2 - few TRBV18 TGTGCCAGCTCACCACTTCGGCAGGGTGATGGCTACACCTTC CASSPLRQGDGYTF
TRBJ1-4 - - TRBV28 TGTGCCAGCAGGACCTCTAATGAAAAACTGTTTTTT CASRTSNEKLFF
TRBJ2-1 TRBD2 once TRBV5-1 TGCGCCAGCAGCTTAGGACTAGCGGGAGGGATCGGCTCCTACAATGAGCAGTTCTTC CASSLGLAGGIGSYNEQFF
TRBJ1-1 - - TRBV18 TGTGCCAGCTCACCATCGGGGGACGACACTGAAGCTTTCTTT CASSPSGDDTEAFF
TRBJ1-1 TRBD1 few TRBV7-9 TGTGCCAGCAGCTCCGGACAGGGGAGGGACACTGAAGCTTTCTTT CASSSGQGRDTEAFF
TRBJ1-3 - - TRBV7-2 TGTGCCAGCAGCGTCTCAACCAACACCATATATTTT CASSVSTNTIYF
TRBJ2-3 - - TRBV18 TGTGCCAGCTCACCTACACGGAGCACAGATACGCAGTATTTT CASSPTRSTDTQYF
TRBJ1-2 TRBD1 - TRBV5-8 TGTGCCAGCAGCTGGAGGGCGAGGGGACAGGGTGAAAGCTACACCTTC CASSWRARGQGESYTF
TRBJ1-5 TRBD1 - TRBV24-1 TGTGCCACCAGTGCCGGGACAGGGGACAATCAGCCCCAGCATTTT CATSAGTGDNQPQHF
TRBJ1-3 TRBD1 - TRBV19 TGTGCCAGTAGCGGGACAGCTGGAAACACCATATATTTT CASSGTAGNTIYF
TRBJ2-7 - - TRBV20-1 TGCAGTGCTAGAGACGGGGTCGAGCAGTACTTC CSARDGVEQYF
TRBJ2-7 TRBD1 - TRBV18 TGTGCCAGCTCACCGGGACAGGGGTTCTACGAGCAGTACTTC CASSPGQGFYEQYF
TRBJ1-6 - - TRBV7-8 TGTGCCAGCAAGAACCCAGGGAGCTCCTATAATTCACCCCTCCACTTT CASKNPGSSYNSPLHF
TRBJ2-7 - - TRBV4-3 TGCGCCAGCAGCCAAGGCAACAGGGAAGGCGAGCAGTACTTC CASSQGNREGEQYF
TRBJ2-7 - few TRBV6-5 TGTGCCAGTGGCTCTCCTTCCTACGAGCAGTACTTC CASGSPSYEQYF
TRBJ2-2 - - TRBV19 TGTGCCAGTAGTATAAGCCCTCGGGACGTCACCGGGGAGCTGTTTTTT CASSISPRDVTGELFF